These T cell receptor beta chains were read from a single sample in a study of T cell repertoires in cytomegalovirus infection. MiXCR was run by TCRdb on the reads, yielding one entry per CDR3 protein. The sample has 110,000 to 150,000 distinct CDR3 sequences, 25% to 35% seen once; the top ten hold roughly 47%. No antigen has been identified for these receptors. The sequenced sample was CD8+ T cells from cultured PBMCs, obtained from culture after CMV antigen stimulation. The source of these receptors is a human donor in good health (CMV status not recorded). Some clones in this sample may be carry-over from other donors' samples. The CDR3 runs from the conserved cysteine through the conserved F or W. Each record gives: J gene, D gene, clone size, V gene, CDR3 protein, CDR3 DNA. The D gene is left open where the match is weak. For some rows the clone size is stated as once, few or many, or as a class when expanded; others skip it.

>TRBJ2-5|TRBD2|few|TRBV12-3/TRBV12-4
CASSPAGVLETQYF
TGTGCCAGCAGTCCGGCGGGGGTGCTGGAGACCCAGTACTTC
>TRBJ2-3|-|-|TRBV6-6
CASRPAMGHLWIGTDTQYF
TGTGCCAGCAGGCCCGCGATGGGACATCTTTGGATAGGTACAGATACGCAGTATTTT
>TRBJ1-5|-|few|TRBV19
CASSIYGNSNQPQHF
TGTGCCAGTAGTATATATGGAAATAGCAATCAGCCCCAGCATTTT
>TRBJ2-5|-|-|TRBV6-5
CASSYRQGKETQYF
TGTGCCAGCAGTTATCGGCAGGGAAAAGAGACCCAGTACTTC
>TRBJ2-3|TRBD1|medium-sized|TRBV12-3/TRBV12-4
CASSLEGTATDTQYF
TGTGCCAGCAGTTTAGAGGGGACAGCCACAGATACGCAGTATTTT
>TRBJ1-4|-|few|TRBV6-5
CASSYEGGTNEKLFF
TGTGCCAGCAGTTACGAAGGGGGGACTAATGAAAAACTGTTTTTT
>TRBJ1-2|TRBD1|-|TRBV12-3/TRBV12-4
CASSLARTGNYGYTF
TGTGCCAGCAGTTTAGCGCGGACAGGGAACTATGGCTACACCTTC
>TRBJ1-1|-|few|TRBV10-2
CASSVGVNTEAFF
TGCGCCAGTTCGGTTGGGGTGAACACTGAAGCTTTCTTT
>TRBJ2-5|TRBD2|few|TRBV6-6
CASRMGRDVTQYF
TGTGCCAGCAGAATGGGGAGGGACGTGACCCAGTACTTC
>TRBJ2-5|-|-|TRBV4-2
CASAEAETQYF
TGTGCCAGCGCAGAGGCAGAGACCCAGTACTTC
>TRBJ2-1|TRBD2|few|TRBV4-1
CASSHTSGGMGDEQFF
TGCGCCAGCAGCCACACTAGCGGGGGTATGGGCGATGAGCAGTTCTTC
>TRBJ1-5|-|-|TRBV2
CASSEYSNQPQHF
TGTGCCAGCAGTGAATATAGCAATCAGCCCCAGCATTTT
>TRBJ1-2|-|few|TRBV28
CASSSPEAFGEKNYGYTF
TGTGCCAGCAGTTCTCCTGAAGCTTTCGGGGAAAAAAACTATGGCTACACCTTC
>TRBJ2-1|-|few|TRBV20-1
CSASRPRDLTGDEQFF
TGCAGTGCTTCCCGGCCCCGGGACCTAACGGGGGATGAGCAGTTCTTC
>TRBJ2-1|-|-|TRBV27
CASSPNVYPGNEQFF
TGTGCCAGCAGTCCAAACGTCTATCCGGGCAATGAGCAGTTCTTC
>TRBJ1-1|-|few|TRBV7-6
CASSLRGVMNTEAFF
TGTGCCAGCAGCTTACGGGGGGTAATGAACACTGAAGCTTTCTTT
>TRBJ2-2|-|-|TRBV5-1
CASSLISAGELFF
TGCGCCAGCAGTCTAATCTCGGCGGGGGAGCTGTTTTTT
>TRBJ2-1|TRBD2|-|TRBV6-2/TRBV6-3
CASSYAGGPYNEQFF
TGTGCCAGCAGTTACGCGGGGGGGCCCTACAATGAGCAGTTCTTC
>TRBJ2-5|-|-|TRBV19
CASSLGDSLQETQYF
TGTGCCAGTAGTCTGGGAGACAGCCTCCAAGAGACCCAGTACTTC
>TRBJ1-1|TRBD1|-|TRBV7-6
CASSGTENTEAFF
TGTGCCAGCAGCGGGACAGAGAACACTGAAGCTTTCTTT
>TRBJ1-4|-|-|TRBV7-9
CASLAGGTTNEKLFF
TGTGCCAGCCTAGCGGGGGGGACGACTAATGAAAAACTGTTTTTT
>TRBJ2-7|-|-|TRBV5-4
CASSLGPGVEQYF
TGTGCCAGCAGCTTGGGACCAGGGGTCGAGCAGTACTTC
>TRBJ1-1|-|-|TRBV6-2/TRBV6-3
CASSWWAVNTEAFF
TGTGCCAGCAGTTGGTGGGCGGTGAACACTGAAGCTTTCTTT
>TRBJ2-1|-|many|TRBV7-6
CASSFTPGRPANEQFF
TGTGCCAGCAGCTTTACCCCGGGACGGCCTGCCAATGAGCAGTTCTTC
>TRBJ1-5|TRBD1|many|TRBV7-2
CASSLGQGRPPQHF
TGTGCCAGCAGCCTGGGACAGGGACGGCCGCCCCAGCATTTT
>TRBJ2-1|TRBD2|few|TRBV2
CASSDASGADNEQFF
TGTGCCAGCAGTGACGCTAGCGGGGCCGACAATGAGCAGTTCTTC
>TRBJ2-3|TRBD2|few|TRBV2
CASSGREDTQYF
TGTGCCAGCAGTGGGCGGGAGGATACGCAGTATTTT
>TRBJ2-1|-|-|TRBV7-8
CASSLEIWAGEFF
TGTGCCAGCAGCTTAGAGATTTGGGCAGGGGAGTTCTTC
>TRBJ1-5|-|few|TRBV27
CASSRGGGNQPQHF
TGTGCCAGCAGCAGGGGAGGGGGCAATCAGCCCCAGCATTTT
>TRBJ1-2|-|few|TRBV7-6
CASSHTGSPFYGYTF
TGTGCCAGCAGCCATACAGGATCTCCATTCTATGGCTACACCTTC
>TRBJ2-1|TRBD2|few|TRBV19
CASSIVFGGSNEQFF
TGTGCCAGTAGTATAGTTTTCGGGGGGTCCAATGAGCAGTTCTTC
>TRBJ2-1|-|-|TRBV6-2/TRBV6-3
CASSYALSSYNEQFF
TGTGCCAGCAGTTACGCACTTAGCTCCTACAATGAGCAGTTCTTC
>TRBJ1-1|-|-|TRBV6-5
CASRDGRITEAFF
TGTGCCAGCAGGGACGGGCGGATCACTGAAGCTTTCTTT
>TRBJ2-7|-|-|TRBV7-2
CASSLGGGVQYF
TGTGCCAGCAGCTTAGGAGGGGGGGTGCAGTACTTC
>TRBJ2-2|-|many|TRBV7-2
CASSLLGTGELFF
TGTGCCAGCAGCTTACTAGGCACCGGGGAGCTGTTTTTT
>TRBJ2-5|-|many|TRBV5-4
CASSLGSEETQYF
TGTGCCAGCAGCTTGGGATCAGAGGAGACCCAGTACTTC
>TRBJ2-5|TRBD2|-|TRBV7-2
CASMTSGGTQETQYF
TGTGCCAGCATGACTAGCGGGGGGACCCAAGAGACCCAGTACTTC
>TRBJ2-1|-|few|TRBV19
CASSIKRYAPDEQFF
TGTGCCAGTAGTATCAAGCGCTATGCCCCAGATGAGCAGTTCTTC
>TRBJ2-5|-|-|TRBV28
CASSPPSGIQETQYF
TGTGCCAGCAGTCCCCCCTCCGGAATCCAAGAGACCCAGTACTTC
>TRBJ2-1|-|many|TRBV7-2
CATAASVSSYNEQFF
TGTGCCACCGCTGCTAGCGTCAGCTCCTACAATGAGCAGTTCTTC
>TRBJ1-5|-|-|TRBV10-3
CAISESWIGAGANQPQHF
TGTGCCATCAGTGAGTCTTGGATTGGGGCAGGGGCAAATCAGCCCCAGCATTTT
>TRBJ2-3|TRBD2|many|TRBV12-3/TRBV12-4
CASSYPAGGPSTDTQYF
TGTGCCAGCAGTTACCCAGCGGGGGGGCCTAGCACAGATACGCAGTATTTT
>TRBJ2-3|-|many|TRBV7-2
CASSSGPGDYTDTQYF
TGTGCCAGCAGCTCCGGGCCCGGAGATTACACAGATACGCAGTATTTT